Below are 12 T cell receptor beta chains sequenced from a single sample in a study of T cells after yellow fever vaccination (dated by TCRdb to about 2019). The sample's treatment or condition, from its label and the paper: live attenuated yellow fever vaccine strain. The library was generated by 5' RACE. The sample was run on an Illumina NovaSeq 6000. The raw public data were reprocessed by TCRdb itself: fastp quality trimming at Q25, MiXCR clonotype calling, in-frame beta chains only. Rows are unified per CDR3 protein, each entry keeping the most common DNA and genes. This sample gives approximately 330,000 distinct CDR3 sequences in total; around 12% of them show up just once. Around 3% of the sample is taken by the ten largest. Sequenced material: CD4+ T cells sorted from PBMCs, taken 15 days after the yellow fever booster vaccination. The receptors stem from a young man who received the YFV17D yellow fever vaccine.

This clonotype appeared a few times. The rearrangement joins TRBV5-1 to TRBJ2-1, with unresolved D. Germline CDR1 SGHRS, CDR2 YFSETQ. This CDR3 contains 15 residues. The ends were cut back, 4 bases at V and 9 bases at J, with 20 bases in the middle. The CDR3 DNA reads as TGCGCCAGCAGCATCCTCACTGGGTCGAGTGGTGAGCAGTTCTTC. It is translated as CASSILTGSSGEQFF.

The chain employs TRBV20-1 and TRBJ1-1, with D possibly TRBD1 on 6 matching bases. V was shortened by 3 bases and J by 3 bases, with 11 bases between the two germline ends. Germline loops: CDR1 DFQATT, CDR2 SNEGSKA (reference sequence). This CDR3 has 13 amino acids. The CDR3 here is CSASAPGDTEAFF. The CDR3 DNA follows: TGCAGTGCTAGTGCCCCAGGGGACACTGAAGCTTTCTTT.

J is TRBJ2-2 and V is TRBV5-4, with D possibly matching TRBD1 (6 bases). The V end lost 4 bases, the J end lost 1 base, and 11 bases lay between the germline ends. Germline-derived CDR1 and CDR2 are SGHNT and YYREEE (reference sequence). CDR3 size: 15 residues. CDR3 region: CASSRGQKNTGELFF. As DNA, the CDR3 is TGTGCCAGCAGCAGGGGACAAAAGAACACCGGGGAGCTGTTTTTT.

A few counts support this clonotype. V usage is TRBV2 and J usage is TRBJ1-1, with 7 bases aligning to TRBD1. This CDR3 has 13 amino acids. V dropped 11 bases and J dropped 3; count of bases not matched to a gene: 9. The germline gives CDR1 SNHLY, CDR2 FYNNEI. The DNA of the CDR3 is TGTGCCGGCGAGACAGGGATGGACACTGAAGCTTTCTTT. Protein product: CAGETGMDTEAFF.

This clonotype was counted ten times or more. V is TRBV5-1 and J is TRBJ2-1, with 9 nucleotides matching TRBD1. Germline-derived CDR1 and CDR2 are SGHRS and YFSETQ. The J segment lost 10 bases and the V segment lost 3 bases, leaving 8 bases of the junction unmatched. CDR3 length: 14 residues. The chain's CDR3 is CASSSGTGFGEQFF. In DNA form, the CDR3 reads TGCGCCAGCAGCTCCGGGACAGGGTTCGGGGAGCAGTTCTTC. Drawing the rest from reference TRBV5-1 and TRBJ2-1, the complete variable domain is KAGVTQTPRYLIKTRGQQVTLSCSPISGHRSVSWYQQTPGQGLQFLFEYFSETQRNKGNFPGRFSGRQFSNSRSEMNVSTLELGDSALYLCASSSGTGFGEQFFGPGTRLTVL.

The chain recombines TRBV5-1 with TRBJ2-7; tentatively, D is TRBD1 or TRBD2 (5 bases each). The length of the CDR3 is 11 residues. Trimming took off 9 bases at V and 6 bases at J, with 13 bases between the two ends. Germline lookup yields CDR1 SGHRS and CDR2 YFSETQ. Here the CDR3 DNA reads TGCGCCAAGCGGAGACAGACCGAGCAGTACGTC. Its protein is CAKRRQTEQYV.

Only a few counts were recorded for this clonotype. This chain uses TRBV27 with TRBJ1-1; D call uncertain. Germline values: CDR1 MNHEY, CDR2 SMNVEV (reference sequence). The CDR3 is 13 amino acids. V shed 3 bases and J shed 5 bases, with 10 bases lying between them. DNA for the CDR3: TGTGCCAGCAGTTTCTTGGGGAGGACTGAAGCTTTCTTT. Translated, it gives CASSFLGRTEAFF.

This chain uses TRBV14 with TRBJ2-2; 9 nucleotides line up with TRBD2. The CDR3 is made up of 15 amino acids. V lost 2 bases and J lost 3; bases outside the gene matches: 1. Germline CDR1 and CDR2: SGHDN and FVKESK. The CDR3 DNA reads TGTGCCAGCAGCCAACTAGCGGGGTACACCGGGGAGCTGTTTTTT. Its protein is CASSQLAGYTGELFF.

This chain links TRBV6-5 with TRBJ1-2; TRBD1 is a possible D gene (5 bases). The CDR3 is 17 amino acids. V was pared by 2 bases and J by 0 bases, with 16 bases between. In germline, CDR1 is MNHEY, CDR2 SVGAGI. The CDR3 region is CASSYRGSPLANYGYTF. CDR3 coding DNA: TGTGCCAGCAGTTACAGGGGTTCACCACTAGCTAACTATGGCTACACCTTC.

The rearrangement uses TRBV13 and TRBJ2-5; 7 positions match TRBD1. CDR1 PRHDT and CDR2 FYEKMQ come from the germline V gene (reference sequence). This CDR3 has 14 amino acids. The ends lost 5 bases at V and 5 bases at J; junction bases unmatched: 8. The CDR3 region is CASSPRGKRETQYF. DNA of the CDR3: TGTGCCAGCAGCCCCAGGGGGAAGCGGGAGACCCAGTACTTC. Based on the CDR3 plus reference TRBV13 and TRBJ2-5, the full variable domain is AAGVIQSPRHLIKEKRETATLKCYPIPRHDTVYWYQQGPGQDPQFLISFYEKMQSDKGSIPDRFSAQQFSDYHSELNMSSLELGDSALYFCASSPRGKRETQYFGPGTRLLVL.

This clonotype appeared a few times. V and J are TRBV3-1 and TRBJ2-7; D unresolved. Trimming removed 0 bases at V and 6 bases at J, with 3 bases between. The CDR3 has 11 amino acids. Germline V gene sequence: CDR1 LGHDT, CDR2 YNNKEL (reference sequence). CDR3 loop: CASSQEREQYF. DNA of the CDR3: TGTGCCAGCAGCCAAGAGCGCGAGCAGTACTTC.

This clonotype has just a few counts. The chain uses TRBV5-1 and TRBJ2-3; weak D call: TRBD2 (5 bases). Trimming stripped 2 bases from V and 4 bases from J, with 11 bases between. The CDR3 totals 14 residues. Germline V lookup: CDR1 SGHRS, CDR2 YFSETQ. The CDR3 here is CASSLTRGADTQYF. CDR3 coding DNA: TGCGCCAGCAGCTTAACCCGGGGTGCAGATACGCAGTATTTT.